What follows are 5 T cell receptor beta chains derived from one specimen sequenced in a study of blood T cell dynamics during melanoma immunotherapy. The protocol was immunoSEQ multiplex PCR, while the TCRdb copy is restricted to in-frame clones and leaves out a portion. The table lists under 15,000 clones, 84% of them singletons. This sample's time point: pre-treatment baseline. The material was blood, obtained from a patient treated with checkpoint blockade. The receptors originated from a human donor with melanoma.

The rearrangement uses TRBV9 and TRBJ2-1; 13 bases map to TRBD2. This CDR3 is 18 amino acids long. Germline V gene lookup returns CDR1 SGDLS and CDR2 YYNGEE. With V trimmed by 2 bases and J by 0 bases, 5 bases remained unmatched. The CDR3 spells CASSVGTSGKSSYNEQFF. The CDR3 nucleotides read TGTGCCAGCAGCGTGGGGACTAGCGGGAAGAGCTCCTACAATGAGCAGTTCTTC.

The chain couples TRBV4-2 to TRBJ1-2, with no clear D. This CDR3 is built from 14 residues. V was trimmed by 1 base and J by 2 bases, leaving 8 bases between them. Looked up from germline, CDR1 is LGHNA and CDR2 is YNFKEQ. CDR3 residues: CASSQVTVNYGYTF. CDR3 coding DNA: TGTGCCAGCAGCCAAGTCACAGTCAACTATGGCTACACCTTC.

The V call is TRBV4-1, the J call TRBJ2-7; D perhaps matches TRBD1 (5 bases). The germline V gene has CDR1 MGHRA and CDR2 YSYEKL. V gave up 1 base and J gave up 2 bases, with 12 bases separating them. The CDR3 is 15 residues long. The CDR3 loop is CASSQGSDTPYEQYF. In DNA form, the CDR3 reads TGCGCCAGCAGCCAAGGATCGGACACTCCCTACGAGCAGTACTTC.

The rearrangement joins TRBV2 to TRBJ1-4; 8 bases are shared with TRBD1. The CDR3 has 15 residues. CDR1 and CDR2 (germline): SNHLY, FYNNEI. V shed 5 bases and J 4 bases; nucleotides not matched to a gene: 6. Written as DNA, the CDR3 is TGTGCCAGCAGTAAACAGGGGGGGAATAATGAAAAACTGTTTTTT. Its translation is CASSKQGGNNEKLFF.

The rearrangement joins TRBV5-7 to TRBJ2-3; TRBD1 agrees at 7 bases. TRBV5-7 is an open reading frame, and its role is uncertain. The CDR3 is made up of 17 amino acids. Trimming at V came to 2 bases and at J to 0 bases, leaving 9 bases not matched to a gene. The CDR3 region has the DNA TGTGCCAGCAGCTTAAAGACGGACAGGCCTAGCACAGATACGCAGTATTTT. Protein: CASSLKTDRPSTDTQYF.